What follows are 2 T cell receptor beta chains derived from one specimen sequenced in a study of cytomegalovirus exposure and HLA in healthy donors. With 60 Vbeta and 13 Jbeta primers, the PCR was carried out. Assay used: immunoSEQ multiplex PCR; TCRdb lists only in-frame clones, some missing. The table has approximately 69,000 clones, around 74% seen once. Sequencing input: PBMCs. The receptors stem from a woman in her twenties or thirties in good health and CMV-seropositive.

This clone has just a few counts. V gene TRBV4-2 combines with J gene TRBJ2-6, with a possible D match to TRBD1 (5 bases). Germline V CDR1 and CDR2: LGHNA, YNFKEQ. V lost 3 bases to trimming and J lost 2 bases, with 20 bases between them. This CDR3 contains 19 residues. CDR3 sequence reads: CASSQESLKGRPGANVLTF. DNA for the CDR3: TGTGCCAGCAGCCAGGAATCTCTTAAGGGGCGGCCTGGGGCCAACGTCCTGACTTTC.

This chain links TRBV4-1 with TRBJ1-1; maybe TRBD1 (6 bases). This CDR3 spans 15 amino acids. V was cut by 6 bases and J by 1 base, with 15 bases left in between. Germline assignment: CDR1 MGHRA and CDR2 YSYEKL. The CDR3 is CASRRTGIGNTEAFF. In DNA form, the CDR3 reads TGCGCCAGCAGGCGAACAGGGATTGGGAACACTGAAGCTTTCTTT.